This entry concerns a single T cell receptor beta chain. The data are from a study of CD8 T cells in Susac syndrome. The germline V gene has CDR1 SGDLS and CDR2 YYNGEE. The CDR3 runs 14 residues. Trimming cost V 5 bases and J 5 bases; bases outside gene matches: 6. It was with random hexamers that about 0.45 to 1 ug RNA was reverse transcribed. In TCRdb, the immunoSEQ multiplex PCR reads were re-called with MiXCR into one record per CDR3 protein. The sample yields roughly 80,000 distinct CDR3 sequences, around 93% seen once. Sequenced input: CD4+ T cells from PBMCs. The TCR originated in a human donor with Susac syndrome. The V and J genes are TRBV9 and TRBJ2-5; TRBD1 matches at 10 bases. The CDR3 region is CASSLGTGVETQYF. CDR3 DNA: TGTGCCAGCAGTCTCGGGACAGGGGTGGAGACCCAGTACTTC.